Below, 15 T cell receptor beta chains from the same sample are listed, as sequenced in a study of T cell repertoires in cytomegalovirus infection. One entry per CDR3 protein, called by TCRdb with MiXCR from the reads. The table lists roughly 300,000 distinct CDR3 sequences, more than 8% of them singletons. The specimen was PBMCs. These receptors came from a human donor in good health (CMV status not recorded). Some clones in this sample may be carry-over from other donors' samples.

The chain couples TRBV28 to TRBJ1-4, with D uncertain. Germline lookup yields CDR1 MDHEN and CDR2 SYDVKM. The CDR3 is made up of 14 amino acids. Between the trimmed V and J ends, which lost 2 bases and 0 bases, there was a span of 4 bases. The CDR3 coding sequence is TGTGCCAGCAGTTTAATATCAACTAATGAAAAACTGTTTTTT. It codes for CASSLISTNEKLFF.

The chain links TRBV7-2 to TRBJ2-7; either TRBD1 or TRBD2 may supply D (6 bases each). CDR1 and CDR2 from the germline V gene are SGHTA and FQGNSA. The CDR3 has 15 residues. The V end lost 4 bases, the J end lost 2 bases, and 15 bases lay between the germline ends. The CDR3 DNA sequence: TGTGCCAGCAGCTCCTTGGGGGGCAATACCTACGAGCAGTACTTC. Translated, it gives CASSSLGGNTYEQYF.

This clonotype was recorded a few times. The chain employs TRBV14 and TRBJ1-1; D gene ambiguous. V dropped 1 base and J dropped 5 bases, with 11 bases sitting between them. This CDR3 is built from 14 residues. Germline V gene data show CDR1 as SGHDN and CDR2 as FVKESK. Written as DNA, the CDR3 is TGTGCCAGCAGCCAAGGCGGAGGTCGGACTGAAGCTTTCTTT. This translates into CASSQGGGRTEAFF.

This clonotype occurred many times. This chain uses TRBV7-3 with TRBJ2-7; D ambiguous. V dropped 5 bases and J dropped 7 bases, with 15 bases sitting between them. The CDR3 has 13 amino acids. Germline assignment: CDR1 SGHTA and CDR2 FQGTGA. The chain's CDR3 is CASSPNYQKEQYF. In nucleotides, the CDR3 is TGTGCCAGCAGCCCGAACTACCAGAAGGAGCAGTACTTC. Full variable domain (remainder filled in from reference TRBV7-3 and TRBJ2-7): GAGVSQTPSNKVTEKGKYVELRCDPISGHTALYWYRQSLGQGPEFLIYFQGTGAADDSGLPNDRFFAVRPEGSVSTLKIQRTERGDSAVYLCASSPNYQKEQYFGPGTRLTVT.

This clonotype was counted only a few times. The chain is built from TRBV19 and TRBJ1-6, with a weak D call TRBD1 (5 bases). Trimming took off 8 bases at V and 6 bases at J, with 8 bases between the two ends. The germline gives CDR1 LNHDA, CDR2 SQIVND (reference sequence). The CDR3 contains 12 residues. The CDR3 loop reads CASSRGNSPLHF. The CDR3 coding sequence is TGTGCCAGTTCGAGGGGTAATTCACCCCTCCACTTT.

This clonotype appeared many times. The V and J genes are TRBV12-3 or TRBV12-4 and TRBJ1-1, with 8 bases that match TRBD1. V trimming: 4 bases; J trimming: 1 base; junction bases outside the gene matches: 8. CDR3 length: 16 residues. CDR3 in amino acids: CASSYSLGTGNTEAFF. CDR3 DNA sequence: TGTGCCAGCAGTTACTCCCTGGGGACAGGGAACACTGAAGCTTTCTTT.

The chain joins TRBV14 to TRBJ2-3; a possible D gene is TRBD2 (6 bases). Trimming took 4 bases from V and 1 from J, leaving 21 bases between them. The CDR3 runs to 18 residues. CDR1 SGHDN and CDR2 FVKESK come from the germline V gene. For the CDR3, the DNA is TGTGCCAGCAGCCCGCTTCAGGCAGCGGGCGCGGGCACAGATACGCAGTATTTT. Its translation: CASSPLQAAGAGTDTQYF.

This clonotype showed up many times. This rearrangement joins TRBV12-3 or TRBV12-4 to TRBJ2-7; 8 bases are shared with TRBD1. The CDR3 is 15 residues long. V trimming: 6 bases; J trimming: 3 bases; junction bases outside the gene matches: 10. CDR3 sequence: CASSSTGTGNYEQYF. The DNA of the CDR3 is TGTGCCAGCAGCTCCACCGGGACAGGTAACTACGAGCAGTACTTC.

There are many counts of this clonotype. The chain links TRBV7-2 to TRBJ2-3; 8 bases are shared with TRBD2. The V segment lost 5 bases and the J segment 2 bases; nucleotides outside the gene matches: 12. Germline loops: CDR1 SGHTA, CDR2 FQGNSA. This CDR3 has 17 residues. CDR3 sequence reads: CASSPSPLAGITDTQYF. In DNA form, the CDR3 reads TGTGCCAGCAGCCCCTCCCCCCTAGCGGGTATCACAGATACGCAGTATTTT.

This clonotype was seen ten or more times. The chain combines TRBV7-2 with TRBJ2-7; TRBD2 matches 12 bases. The length of the CDR3 is 14 residues. Germline CDR1 is SGHTA and CDR2 is FQGNSA. With 4 bases clipped from V and 5 bases from J, the junction kept 3 bases outside the gene matches. This CDR3 reads CASSSSGGAHEQYF. The CDR3 nucleotides are TGTGCCAGCAGCTCTAGCGGGGGGGCCCACGAGCAGTACTTC. Drawing the rest from reference TRBV7-2 and TRBJ2-7, the complete variable domain is GAGVSQSPSNKVTEKGKDVELRCDPISGHTALYWYRQSLGQGLEFLIYFQGNSAPDKSGLPSDRFSAERTGGSVSTLTIQRTQQEDSAVYLCASSSSGGAHEQYFGPGTRLTVT.

The J gene is TRBJ1-6, the V gene TRBV12-3 or TRBV12-4, with D uncertain. V was shortened by 4 bases and J by 1 base, with 8 bases between the two germline ends. The CDR3 spans 15 residues. The CDR3 sequence is CASSYFGSYNSPLHF. The CDR3 bases are TGTGCCAGCAGTTATTTCGGGTCCTATAATTCACCCCTCCACTTT.

This clonotype was seen repeatedly, ten times or more. This chain joins TRBV7-2 and TRBJ1-5, with D unresolved. The CDR3 extends over 14 amino acids. Germline V gene data show CDR1 as SGHTA and CDR2 as FQGNSA. With 1 base removed from V and 3 bases from J, the gap between germline ends came to 7 bases. This CDR3 is CASSLGQNNQPQHF. DNA for the CDR3: TGTGCCAGCAGCTTAGGCCAGAACAATCAGCCCCAGCATTTT.

This clonotype was detected many times. The V call is TRBV12-3 or TRBV12-4, the J call TRBJ2-7; D is possibly TRBD2 (5 bases). The ends were cut back, 4 bases at V and 3 bases at J, with 19 bases in the middle. The CDR3 runs 16 residues. CDR3 in DNA: TGTGCCAGCAGTTCAAGGCGGGTAGGGCCTCTCTACGAGCAGTACTTC. Its protein product is CASSSRRVGPLYEQYF.

This chain uses TRBV4-3 with TRBJ2-7; 9 bases line up with TRBD2. Germline CDR1 LGHNA, CDR2 YSLEER. The CDR3 totals 16 residues. Trimming removed 1 base from V and 6 bases from J; junction bases left unmatched: 10. CDR3 amino acids: CASSQVVAGGSFEQYF. The CDR3 nucleotides are TGCGCCAGCAGCCAAGTAGTGGCGGGAGGGAGTTTCGAGCAGTACTTC.

For this clonotype: Here the CDR3 omits its conserved ending phenylalanine or tryptophan, so a read error is the likely source. The CDR3 is CASSVRQGPINSPLHY. The DNA for the CDR3 is TGTGCCAGCAGCGTACGACAGGGGCCCATCAATTCACCCCTCCACTAT. The J gene is TRBJ1-6, the V gene TRBV7-4; 8 bases align to TRBD1. This CDR3 comprises 16 residues. Germline CDR1 is SGHVT and CDR2 is SQSDAQ. With V trimmed by 5 bases and J by 7 bases, 10 bases remained unmatched.